The 4 T cell receptor beta chains reported below all come from one sample, sequenced in a study of breast tumors, draining lymph nodes, adjacent tissues. Axillary draining lymph nodes of breast cancer patients supplied the node samples. TCRdb passed the multiplex PCR reads through MiXCR, listing each CDR3 protein once. The sample includes approximately 100,000 distinct CDR3 sequences, about 20% of them seen just once. Sequences were obtained from axillary lymph node tissue. All receptors come from a female donor with breast cancer. Some clones in this sample may be carry-over from other donors' samples.

As concerns this clonotype: This may be a read error: a much more frequent sequence differs by one nucleotide. The chain is built from TRBV6-5 and TRBJ2-3; tentatively, D is TRBD2 (6 bases). The germline V and J ends were trimmed by 4 bases and 4 bases, with 12 bases remaining between them. The CDR3 totals 14 residues. Germline CDR1 reads MNHEY; CDR2 reads SVGAGI. The CDR3 bases are TGTGCCAGCAGTTTTACTAGCAACGCAGATACGCAGTATTTT. It is translated as CASSFTSNADTQYF.

This sequence joins TRBV2 and TRBJ2-1, with D possibly TRBD2 on 5 matching bases. V gave up 1 base and J gave up 8 bases, with 9 bases separating them. The CDR3 extends over 13 amino acids. Germline V gives CDR1 SNHLY, CDR2 FYNNEI. The CDR3 nucleotides read TGTGCCAGCAGTGAAGGGGCTAGCTATGAGCAGTTCTTC. Translated: CASSEGASYEQFF.

Of note for this clonotype: This clone may be a read error of a much larger clone one base away. CDR3 DNA: TGTGCCACCAGCAGAGATAGCTACTCCTACAATGAGCGGTTCTTC. This codes for CATSRDSYSYNERFF. The chain employs TRBV15 and TRBJ2-1; no definite D call. The CDR3 loop spans 15 amino acids. Germline V gives CDR1 LNHNV, CDR2 YYDKDF (reference sequence).

The table lists this clonotype with many counts. This chain uses TRBV5-1 with TRBJ2-3; 13 nucleotides agree with TRBD2. This CDR3 has 16 amino acids. Germline CDR1 and CDR2: SGHRS and YFSETQ. The junction had 6 bases not matched to a gene; V was cut back by 6 bases and J by 2 bases. CDR3 in amino acids: CASTPGLAGYTDTQYF. The CDR3 DNA reads TGCGCCAGCACCCCGGGACTAGCGGGGTACACAGATACGCAGTATTTT. The full variable domain, its missing parts supplied by reference TRBV5-1 and TRBJ2-3, is KAGVTQTPRYLIKTRGQQVTLSCSPISGHRSVSWYQQTPGQGLQFLFEYFSETQRNKGNFPGRFSGRQFSNSRSEMNVSTLELGDSALYLCASTPGLAGYTDTQYFGPGTRLTVL.